This T cell receptor beta chain stems from a study of T-cell memory formation after mild COVID-19. The CDR3 length is 14 residues. Per germline, CDR1 SGHRS and CDR2 YFSETQ. J gave up 1 base and V 4 bases, and 3 bases lay outside the gene matches. TCRdb re-called the 5' RACE reads through MiXCR, storing one row per CDR3 protein. The sample holds about 110,000 distinct CDR3 sequences, around 17% seen once. This clonotype was recorded a few times. The sequenced sample consisted of PBMCs or a T cell subset sorted from them (not recorded which). The rearrangement links TRBV5-1 to TRBJ2-3; 7 positions agree with TRBD2. This TCR came from a man between 18 and 35 years old who had mild COVID-19 (a few samples of this study predate the infection). Cell type and time point are not known. In DNA, the CDR3 is TGCGCCAGCAGCAGCGGGGAGGGCACAGATACGCAGTATTTT. It translates to CASSSGEGTDTQYF.